This is a list of T cell receptor beta chains from one sample in a study of T-cell memory formation after mild COVID-19. TCRdb processed the 5' RACE reads anew with MiXCR; each CDR3 protein has one entry. Altogether almost 350,000 distinct CDR3 sequences are present, 20% to 25% being singletons, with the ten largest covering roughly a fifth. The sequenced material came from PBMCs or a T cell subset sorted from them (not recorded which). These receptors originate from a man aged 18 to 29 who had mild COVID-19 (a few samples of this study predate the infection). Cell type and time point are not known. The CDR3 runs from the conserved cysteine through the conserved F or W. Fields, in order: D gene, CDR3 length, V gene, J gene, clone size, CDR3 DNA, CDR3 protein. The D gene is left open where the match is weak. Not every row has a clone size; where given, it reads once, few, many or a size class.

TRBD1	15	TRBV18	TRBJ1-6	-	TGTGCCAGCTCACCCCACCGACAGGGTAATTCACCCCTCCACTTT	CASSPHRQGNSPLHF
TRBD1	18	TRBV7-9	TRBJ1-5	-	TGTGCCAGCAGCTCCTCGGACAGGGGGAGGCATAGCAATCAGCCCCAGCATTTT	CASSSSDRGRHSNQPQHF
-	13	TRBV20-1	TRBJ1-6	-	TGCAGTGCTTGGGACTCCTATAATTCACCCCTCCACTTT	CSAWDSYNSPLHF
-	14	TRBV5-1	TRBJ1-2	-	TGCGCCAGCAGCTTGGCCAGGACAGAAGTCGGCTACACCTTC	CASSLARTEVGYTF
-	16	TRBV7-6	TRBJ1-3	-	TGTGCCAGCAGCTTATGGGGGCCGGTGGGTGGAAACACCATATATTTT	CASSLWGPVGGNTIYF
TRBD1	15	TRBV14	TRBJ2-7	-	TGTGCCAGCAGCCACAGGACAGGGAGCATCTACGAGCAGTACTTC	CASSHRTGSIYEQYF
TRBD1	14	TRBV5-1	TRBJ2-4	-	TGCGCCAGCAGCTTGGCAGGGGGCGAGGACATTCAGTACTTC	CASSLAGGEDIQYF
TRBD1	15	TRBV4-1	TRBJ2-4	-	TGCGCCAGCAGCCCGCCCGGACAGGTGGGGGACATTCAGTACTTC	CASSPPGQVGDIQYF
TRBD1	12	TRBV29-1	TRBJ1-4	-	TGCAGCGTTGGACAGGGACACGAAAAACTGTTTTTT	CSVGQGHEKLFF
-	13	TRBV14	TRBJ2-1	-	TGTGCCAGCAGCCAAGAAGGGTTTTATGAGCAGTTCTTC	CASSQEGFYEQFF
TRBD2	18	TRBV10-3	TRBJ2-1	few	TGTGCCATCAGTGAGTCGAGGACTAGCGGGACCTCCTACAATGAGCAGTTCTTC	CAISESRTSGTSYNEQFF
TRBD2	11	TRBV11-2	TRBJ2-1	many	TGTGCCAGCAGCCCTAGCGGAGAGCAGTTCTTC	CASSPSGEQFF
-	15	TRBV11-2	TRBJ1-2	-	TGTGCCAGCAGCTCTCTTAGAGGGAGAAACGGAGGCTACACCTTC	CASSSLRGRNGGYTF
-	14	TRBV5-1	TRBJ2-5	few	TGCGCCAGCAGCTTGGTTTCAGGGGAAGAGACCCAGTACTTC	CASSLVSGEETQYF
-	18	TRBV7-2	TRBJ1-1	few	TGTGCCAGCAGCTTAGTCCTCGGCGCCCGGAGGGGGAACACTGAAGCTTTCTTT	CASSLVLGARRGNTEAFF
-	16	TRBV28	TRBJ1-6	-	TGTGCCAGCAGTTTAACTAACGCGGAGTATAATTCACCCCTCCACTTT	CASSLTNAEYNSPLHF
-	13	TRBV12-3/TRBV12-4	TRBJ2-2	many	TGTGCCAGCAGTCCCCTAGGGGCCGGGGAGCTGTTTTTT	CASSPLGAGELFF
-	14	TRBV6-1	TRBJ1-3	-	TGTGCCAGCAGTGAAAGGTTCTCTGGAAACACCATATATTTT	CASSERFSGNTIYF
-	14	TRBV6-5	TRBJ1-2	few	TGTGCCAGCAGTTACTCGGCAGGGATGGGCGGCTACACCTTC	CASSYSAGMGGYTF
-	16	TRBV24-1	TRBJ2-1	few	TGTGCCACCAGTGATTTTATAGCTTCGACCTACAATGAGCAGTTCTTC	CATSDFIASTYNEQFF
TRBD2	14	TRBV5-1	TRBJ2-3	few	TGCGCCAGCAGCTTGGCGGTAGCGGGAGATACGCAGTATTTT	CASSLAVAGDTQYF
-	13	TRBV6-2/TRBV6-3	TRBJ1-1	few	TGTGCCAGCAGTAAGACAGTGAACACTGAAGCTTTCTTT	CASSKTVNTEAFF
TRBD2	15	TRBV30	TRBJ2-2	-	TGTGCCTGGAGTGTGATACTAGCGGGGACCGGGGAGCTGTTTTTT	CAWSVILAGTGELFF
-	13	TRBV5-6	TRBJ2-2	-	TGTGCCAGCCACCGCGCGGGGACCGGGGAGCTGTTTTTT	CASHRAGTGELFF
-	14	TRBV5-1	TRBJ1-2	-	TGCGCCAGCAGCAGGACAGAAATTAACTATGGCTACACCTTC	CASSRTEINYGYTF
-	12	TRBV29-1	TRBJ2-5	few	TGCAGCGCAGAACCTGCGGGAGAGACCCAGTACTTC	CSAEPAGETQYF
-	13	TRBV7-3	TRBJ1-6	-	TGTGCCAGCAGCTTGGTTTATAATTCACCCCTCCACTTT	CASSLVYNSPLHF
-	12	TRBV10-3	TRBJ1-2	few	TGTGCCATCACGGGGTCAGGGGATGGCTACACCTTC	CAITGSGDGYTF
TRBD1	15	TRBV6-5	TRBJ2-3	few	TGTGCCAGCAGTTACCTCGGGACAGGCACAGATACGCAGTATTTT	CASSYLGTGTDTQYF
-	14	TRBV24-1	TRBJ2-3	-	TGTGCCACCAGTGAGGCAGGGGCCACAGATACGCAGTATTTT	CATSEAGATDTQYF
TRBD1	17	TRBV7-2	TRBJ1-2	-	TGTGCCAGCAGCCCTCGACAGGGCCTAGGTAGTAACTATGGCTACACCTTC	CASSPRQGLGSNYGYTF
-	16	TRBV2	TRBJ2-3	-	TGTGCCAGCAGCCGACGAACGGGACTCTTAACAGATACGCAGTATTTT	CASSRRTGLLTDTQYF
-	16	TRBV28	TRBJ2-3	few	TGTGCCAGCAGTTCGACCGGGACAAGGTCTGGAGATACGCAGTATTTT	CASSSTGTRSGDTQYF
-	13	TRBV4-3	TRBJ1-6	few	TGCGCCAGCAGCCACCGACCGAATTCACCCCTCCACTTT	CASSHRPNSPLHF
-	13	TRBV12-3/TRBV12-4	TRBJ2-7	few	TGTGCCACCCGGGCGAGTGACTCCTACGAGCAGTACTTC	CATRASDSYEQYF
-	14	TRBV12-3/TRBV12-4	TRBJ1-1	few	TGTGCCAGCAGTTTGAACAGTCAAGTCACTGAAGCTTTCTTT	CASSLNSQVTEAFF
-	15	TRBV9	TRBJ2-1	-	TGTGCCAGCAGCGTGAGGGGGGGCGTATACAATGAGCAGTTCTTC	CASSVRGGVYNEQFF
-	16	TRBV7-9	TRBJ2-3	-	TGTGCCAGCAGCTTAGCGCAAGGGGGTCGGACAGATACGCAGTATTTT	CASSLAQGGRTDTQYF
TRBD1	16	TRBV7-9	TRBJ2-1	-	TGTGCCAGCAGTGTCAACCCGGGACAGGGCTTCAATGAGCAGTTCTTC	CASSVNPGQGFNEQFF
-	15	TRBV10-3	TRBJ2-3	-	TGTGCCATCAGTGAGGGCGAGGGGACCACAGATACGCAGTATTTT	CAISEGEGTTDTQYF
-	13	TRBV4-1	TRBJ1-3	-	TGCGCCAGCAGCCAATCAGGGAGGGCAACCATATATTTT	CASSQSGRATIYF
TRBD2	16	TRBV7-8	TRBJ2-7	-	TGTGCCAGCAGCTTAAGGAGATCGGGCGTCGGGGGGGAGCAGTACTTC	CASSLRRSGVGGEQYF
TRBD1	16	TRBV7-9	TRBJ2-3	few	TGTGCCAGCAGCTTACCTGGGACAGTGAAGACAGATACGCAGTATTTT	CASSLPGTVKTDTQYF
TRBD2	14	TRBV9	TRBJ2-3	-	TGTGCCAGCAGCGCTAGCGGTTTAGGAGATACGCAGTATTTT	CASSASGLGDTQYF
TRBD2	14	TRBV6-6	TRBJ2-3	few	TGTGCCAGCAAAGGACTAGCGGGCACAGATACGCAGTATTTT	CASKGLAGTDTQYF
-	12	TRBV4-2	TRBJ2-5	-	TGTGCCAGCAGCCAAGATGGGCGGACCCAGTACTTC	CASSQDGRTQYF